A selection of T cell receptor beta chains follows, all from one sample in a study of T cell responses to AZD1222 COVID-19 vaccine. Method: immunoSEQ multiplex PCR; TCRdb's copy keeps in-frame clones and lacks some. There are 110,000 to 150,000 clones in the sample; 80% to 90% occur only once, and under 9.5% lies in the top ten. The specimen was peripheral blood, collected on day 0 of AZD1222 vaccination. Source of these receptors: an adult in good health. Both conserved end residues are part of each CDR3. A D gene is named only where the DNA matches it firmly. Only some rows state a clone size, as once, few, many or a class for expanded clones.

TRBJ1-4 | once | TRBV28 | NA | CASRNRWKLFF | TGTGCCAGCAGGAACAGGTGGAAACTGTTTTTT
TRBJ1-6 | NA | TRBV28 | NA | CASSAAQGSYNSPLHF | TGTGCCAGTAGCGCCGCACAGGGCTCCTATAATTCACCCCTCCACTTT
TRBJ2-2 | NA | TRBV7-2 | NA | CASSLSGNTGELFF | TGTGCCAGCAGCTTATCAGGAAACACCGGGGAGCTGTTTTTT
TRBJ2-7 | NA | TRBV4-1 | NA | CASSHLPGTEAYEQYF | TGCGCCAGCAGCCATCTACCCGGGACCGAAGCCTACGAGCAGTACTTC
TRBJ2-1 | NA | TRBV7-9 | NA | CASSSHSGRLYNEQFF | TGTGCCAGCAGTTCTCACTCAGGGCGGCTGTACAATGAGCAGTTCTTC
TRBJ2-2 | once | TRBV7-9 | NA | CASRQGPSTGELFF | TGTGCCAGCAGACAGGGACCTTCGACCGGGGAGCTGTTTTTT
TRBJ2-7 | NA | TRBV15 | TRBD1 | CATSRDRGREQYF | TGTGCCACCAGCAGGGACAGGGGTCGAGAGCAGTACTTC
TRBJ1-5 | NA | TRBV12-3/TRBV12-4 | NA | CASRASNQPQHF | TGTGCCAGTCGGGCCTCGAATCAGCCCCAGCATTTT
TRBJ1-4 | NA | TRBV29-1 | NA | CSVGQGPEKLFF | TGCAGCGTTGGTCAGGGCCCTGAAAAACTGTTTTTT
TRBJ2-2 | NA | TRBV27 | NA | CASSLTRNTGELFF | TGTGCCAGCAGTCTGACACGTAACACCGGGGAGCTGTTTTTT
TRBJ2-1 | NA | TRBV10-1 | NA | CASSESASRYNEQFF | TGCGCCAGCAGTGAGTCCGCTAGCCGCTACAATGAGCAGTTCTTC
TRBJ2-2 | NA | TRBV5-1 | TRBD1 | CASQGTGGDTGELFF | TGCGCCAGCCAGGGGACAGGGGGCGACACCGGGGAGCTGTTTTTT
TRBJ1-1 | once | TRBV27 | NA | CASSLGAVNTEAFF | TGTGCCAGCAGCCTGGGGGCGGTGAACACTGAAGCTTTCTTT
TRBJ1-1 | NA | TRBV3-1/TRBV3-2 | NA | CASSQGPMNTEAFF | TGTGCCAGCAGCCAAGGCCCCATGAACACTGAAGCTTTCTTT
TRBJ1-4 | NA | TRBV7-9 | NA | CASSQRSEKLFF | TGTGCCAGCAGCCAGAGGAGTGAAAAACTGTTTTTT
TRBJ1-5 | NA | TRBV4-1 | NA | CASSQDGRYQPQHF | TGCGCCAGCAGCCAAGACGGGCGCTATCAGCCCCAGCATTTT
TRBJ1-4 | NA | TRBV5-8 | NA | CASSLAITSTNEKLFF | TGTGCCAGCAGCTTGGCCATCACCTCAACTAATGAAAAACTGTTTTTT
TRBJ2-7 | few | TRBV28 | NA | CASSLNRPYEQYF | TGTGCCAGCAGTTTGAACAGACCCTACGAGCAGTACTTC
TRBJ2-5 | NA | TRBV10-1 | TRBD2 | CASSKIAGDHQETQYF | TGCGCCAGCAGTAAGATAGCGGGGGACCACCAAGAGACCCAGTACTTC
TRBJ1-3 | NA | TRBV20-1 | NA | CSASTAGNTIYF | TGCAGTGCTAGTACGGCCGGAAACACCATATATTTT
TRBJ1-1 | NA | TRBV27 | TRBD1 | CASSPGTGIAHTEAFF | TGTGCCAGCAGTCCAGGGACAGGGATTGCCCACACTGAAGCTTTCTTT
TRBJ2-7 | NA | TRBV13 | NA | CASSFRTSYEQYF | TGTGCCAGCAGCTTCAGGACATCCTACGAGCAGTACTTC
TRBJ1-3 | NA | TRBV25-1 | TRBD1 | CAKSAGGGSGNTIYF | TGTGCCAAGAGCGCAGGGGGCGGCTCTGGAAACACCATATATTTT
TRBJ2-3 | NA | TRBV19 | NA | CASSIGRTDTQYF | TGTGCCAGTAGTATAGGGAGGACAGATACGCAGTATTTT
TRBJ2-1 | NA | TRBV29-1 | NA | CSGGMMGDNEQFF | TGCAGCGGGGGAATGATGGGGGACAATGAGCAGTTCTTC
TRBJ1-2 | NA | TRBV14 | NA | CASSHAGVSYGYTF | TGTGCCAGCAGCCACGCAGGGGTTTCCTATGGCTACACCTTC
TRBJ2-3 | NA | TRBV29-1 | TRBD1 | CSVSQGVGDTQYF | TGCAGCGTTTCTCAGGGGGTAGGGGATACGCAGTATTTT
TRBJ1-1 | few | TRBV14 | NA | CASSPRLNTEAFF | TGTGCCAGCAGCCCACGTCTGAACACTGAAGCTTTCTTT
TRBJ1-2 | NA | TRBV27 | NA | CASSLKLDTAGGYTF | TGTGCCAGCAGTCTTAAACTAGATACAGCCGGGGGCTACACCTTC
TRBJ2-7 | NA | TRBV4-2 | NA | CASSQASGAFYEQYF | TGTGCCAGCAGCCAAGCGAGCGGCGCCTTCTACGAGCAGTACTTC
TRBJ2-5 | NA | TRBV5-5 | NA | CASSSLGGSETQYF | TGTGCCAGCAGCTCCTTAGGAGGTTCGGAGACCCAGTACTTC
TRBJ2-3 | NA | TRBV6-5 | NA | CASSQGRYTDTQYF | TGTGCCAGCAGCCAGGGACGCTACACAGATACGCAGTATTTT
TRBJ1-3 | NA | TRBV4-2 | NA | CASSQARLLNGRVLSDTIYF | TGTGCCAGCAGCCAAGCACGTCTCCTCAATGGCAGGGTTTTATCGGACACCATATATTTT
TRBJ2-3 | NA | TRBV11-3 | NA | CASSLGGVRGNTQYF | TGTGCCAGCAGCTTGGGCGGGGTCAGGGGAAATACGCAGTATTTT
TRBJ1-6 | NA | TRBV3-1/TRBV3-2 | NA | CASSQGPYWGTYNSPLHF | TGTGCCAGCAGCCAAGGCCCATATTGGGGAACCTATAATTCACCCCTCCACTTT
TRBJ2-2 | NA | TRBV5-1 | NA | CASSSNTGYGTGELFF | TGCGCCAGCAGCTCTAACACAGGGTATGGGACCGGGGAGCTGTTTTTT
TRBJ1-1 | NA | TRBV5-6 | NA | CASSLGGGNTEAFF | TGTGCCAGCAGCTTAGGGGGAGGGAACACTGAAGCTTTCTTT
TRBJ2-7 | NA | TRBV28 | TRBD2 | CASTPDGPTSGGSYEQYF | TGTGCCAGCACCCCGGACGGCCCGACTAGCGGGGGGTCTTACGAGCAGTACTTC
TRBJ2-7 | NA | TRBV9 | NA | CASSVAGENYEQYF | TGTGCCAGCAGCGTAGCTGGGGAGAACTACGAGCAGTACTTC
TRBJ1-3 | NA | TRBV18 | NA | CATGSGRGARGNTIYF | TGTGCCACGGGATCCGGTCGAGGGGCAAGAGGAAACACCATATATTTT
TRBJ2-7 | many | TRBV29-1 | NA | CSVGVGLLAYEQYF | TGCAGCGTTGGGGTAGGGCTCTTGGCGTACGAGCAGTACTTC
TRBJ2-7 | NA | TRBV19 | TRBD2 | CASSIGLAGGSSYEQYF | TGTGCCAGTAGTATAGGACTAGCGGGTGGGAGCTCCTACGAGCAGTACTTC
TRBJ1-1 | NA | TRBV30 | NA | CAWSIAGGHTEAFF | TGTGCCTGGAGTATCGCGGGAGGTCACACTGAAGCTTTCTTT
TRBJ1-1 | once | TRBV28 | NA | CASSPTVWNTEAFF | TGTGCCAGCAGTCCGACAGTGTGGAACACTGAAGCTTTCTTT
TRBJ1-5 | NA | TRBV5-6 | NA | CASSFTGNQPQHF | TGTGCCAGCAGCTTCACGGGCAATCAGCCCCAGCATTTT
TRBJ2-1 | NA | TRBV19 | NA | CASSTEQGYNEQFF | TGTGCCAGTAGTACAGAACAAGGCTACAATGAGCAGTTCTTC
TRBJ2-7 | NA | TRBV6-5 | NA | CASSTGEEYYEQYF | TGTGCCAGCTCGACTGGAGAGGAGTACTACGAGCAGTACTTC
TRBJ2-7 | NA | TRBV3-1/TRBV3-2 | NA | CASSQLDSYEQYF | TGTGCCAGCAGCCAACTAGACAGCTACGAGCAGTACTTC
TRBJ2-3 | NA | TRBV5-4 | TRBD2 | CASTPPGLAGTDTQYF | TGTGCCAGCACCCCCCCGGGACTAGCGGGGACAGATACGCAGTATTTT
TRBJ1-2 | NA | TRBV14 | NA | CASSQDRVGGYTF | TGTGCCAGCAGCCAAGATCGGGTCGGTGGCTACACCTTC
TRBJ2-7 | NA | TRBV15 | NA | CATSRGGVRGSYEQYF | TGTGCCACCAGCAGAGGAGGAGTGAGGGGCTCCTACGAGCAGTACTTC
TRBJ1-1 | NA | TRBV10-1 | NA | CASSEGTTAFF | TGCGCCAGCAGTGAGGGGACGACAGCTTTCTTT
TRBJ2-3 | NA | TRBV5-4 | TRBD2 | CASSPSGGRADTQYF | TGTGCCAGCAGCCCGAGTGGCGGGAGAGCAGATACGCAGTATTTT